This TCR beta chain was identified during a study of blood T cells in healthy people across ages. They isolated at least 7 million PBMCs from each sample. Combining a sample-barcoded 5' primer with a J-beta primer mix, a second PCR ran for roughly 7 to 11 cycles. In TCRdb, the 5' RACE reads were re-called with MiXCR into one record per CDR3 protein. Of 780,000 or so distinct CDR3 sequences listed, around 50% are singletons. Findings and caveats of the study: Long-lived donors exceeded aged donors in naive CD4+ cells and diversity.

Germline V gene sequence: CDR1 DFQATT, CDR2 SNEGSKA (reference sequence). Trimming shortened V by 2 bases and J by 7 bases, and 21 bases separated the two germline ends. The length of the CDR3 is 16 residues. This clonotype occurred once. Its matching antigen is unknown. This chain connects TRBV20-1 to TRBJ2-1; D perhaps matches TRBD2 (6 bases). Sequencing used blood. This receptor was obtained from a man aged 35 to 55 in good health. The CDR3 DNA is TGCAGTGCTAGACGGGCCCGAGGCGGGGTAATAAATGAGCAGTTCTTC. Translating gives CSARRARGGVINEQFF.